Listed below are T cell receptor beta chains from one sample, sequenced in a study of beta chain features in type 1 diabetes. Profiled with immunoSEQ multiplex PCR; TCRdb holds only in-frame clones, not every one. The table records tens of thousands of clones, about 70% of them present only once. Sample: Tregs from blood. The receptor set was obtained from a woman aged 40 to 50 in good health. Both conserved end residues are part of each CDR3. A D gene is named only where the DNA matches it firmly. Not all rows give a size; the values are once, few, many and, for expanded clones, a class.

NA	TRBV5-4	TRBJ1-1	NA	13	CASSLVNRAEAFF	TGTGCCAGCAGCTTGGTTAACAGGGCCGAAGCTTTCTTT
TRBD1	TRBV18	TRBJ2-2	NA	14	CASSPFRGTGELFF	TGTGCCAGCTCACCATTCAGGGGGACCGGGGAGCTGTTTTTT
NA	TRBV19	TRBJ2-2	NA	15	CASSIGAARTGELFF	TGTGCCAGTAGTATTGGGGCGGCGAGAACCGGGGAGCTGTTTTTT
TRBD1	TRBV6-1	TRBJ1-5	NA	13	CASRQTGAGAQHF	TGTGCCAGCAGACAAACAGGGGCCGGGGCCCAGCATTTT
TRBD2	TRBV7-2	TRBJ2-3	NA	18	CASSSPGTSGYRTDTQYF	TGTGCCAGCAGCTCTCCCGGGACTAGCGGCTACCGCACAGATACGCAGTATTTT
NA	TRBV6-5	TRBJ1-3	few	15	CASSYLSGSGNTIYF	TGTGCCAGCAGTTATCTGTCAGGCTCTGGAAACACCATATATTTT
TRBD2	TRBV7-2	TRBJ2-3	few	17	CASSTRGAGVGTDTQYF	TGTGCCAGCAGCACAAGAGGAGCGGGGGTTGGTACAGATACGCAGTATTTT
NA	TRBV2	TRBJ1-5	NA	19	CASSEAWGVGQYSNQPQHF	TGTGCCAGCAGTGAAGCGTGGGGTGTGGGGCAGTATAGCAATCAGCCCCAGCATTTT
TRBD1	TRBV29-1	TRBJ1-2	NA	18	CSVDWKGTGQEANYGYTF	TGCAGCGTTGACTGGAAGGGGACAGGCCAAGAAGCTAACTATGGCTACACCTTC
NA	TRBV5-1	TRBJ2-5	few	14	CASSSTVIQETQYF	TGCGCCAGCAGCTCAACAGTCATCCAAGAGACCCAGTACTTC
NA	TRBV25-1	TRBJ1-2	NA	13	CASSSRDSRGYTF	TGTGCCAGCAGTTCCCGGGATTCGCGTGGCTACACCTTC
NA	TRBV7-8	TRBJ2-3	NA	15	CASSLDRLIADTQYF	TGTGCCAGCAGCTTAGACAGACTAATAGCAGATACGCAGTATTTT
NA	TRBV7-8	TRBJ1-6	medium-sized	15	CASSLEGWDNSPLHF	TGTGCCAGCAGCTTAGAAGGTTGGGACAACTCACCCCTCCACTTT
NA	TRBV7-9	TRBJ1-2	once	14	CASSLAQVNYGYTF	TGTGCCAGCAGCCTAGCCCAGGTTAACTATGGCTACACCTTC
TRBD2	TRBV7-9	TRBJ2-1	NA	17	CASSLAHSGGASNEQFF	TGTGCCAGCAGCTTAGCCCATAGCGGGGGGGCCAGTAATGAGCAGTTCTTC
NA	TRBV9	TRBJ1-6	once	14	CASSVGQINSPLHF	TGTGCCAGCAGCGTAGGACAGATTAATTCACCCCTCCACTTT
NA	TRBV10-2	TRBJ2-7	NA	12	CASSDRDYEQYF	TGCGCCAGCAGTGACAGGGATTACGAGCAGTACTTC
TRBD1	TRBV9	TRBJ1-1	few	13	CASSVDRGSSAFF	TGTGCCAGCAGCGTAGACAGGGGGTCCTCAGCTTTCTTT
NA	TRBV18	TRBJ2-4	medium-sized	14	CASSPPSGFGIQYF	TGTGCCAGCTCACCACCTTCGGGGTTCGGCATTCAGTACTTC
TRBD1	TRBV6-6	TRBJ2-1	few	15	CASSFGQGIYNEQFF	TGTGCCAGCAGTTTTGGACAGGGGATCTACAATGAGCAGTTCTTC
TRBD1	TRBV14	TRBJ2-7	NA	17	CASSQATYKDRGHEQYF	TGTGCCAGCAGCCAAGCCACGTATAAGGACAGGGGCCACGAGCAGTACTTC
TRBD1	TRBV5-4	TRBJ2-5	NA	17	CASSQKGQASTLVTQYF	TGTGCCAGCAGCCAGAAGGGACAGGCCTCCACGTTAGTGACCCAGTACTTC
TRBD1	TRBV19	TRBJ2-3	medium-sized	15	CASTRGTHSTDTQYF	TGTGCCAGTACCAGGGGGACACATAGCACAGATACGCAGTATTTT
TRBD2	TRBV9	TRBJ2-7	NA	16	CASSPDGRGGIYEQYF	TGTGCCAGCAGCCCAGATGGGCGGGGGGGCATCTACGAGCAGTACTTC
NA	TRBV5-4	TRBJ2-5	NA	13	CASSSVLTYERYF	TGTGCCAGCAGCTCGGTGTTAACCTACGAGCGGTACTTC
NA	TRBV9	TRBJ2-1	NA	15	CASSVLGGAHNEQFF	TGTGCCAGCAGCGTATTAGGGGGAGCGCACAATGAGCAGTTCTTC
TRBD2	TRBV29-1	TRBJ2-1	NA	14	CSVGRLAVINEQFF	TGCAGCGTCGGACGACTAGCGGTAATCAATGAGCAGTTCTTC
NA	TRBV7-2	TRBJ2-1	few	15	CASSLVRTVGNEQFF	TGTGCCAGCAGCTTAGTGAGGACTGTGGGGAATGAGCAGTTCTTC